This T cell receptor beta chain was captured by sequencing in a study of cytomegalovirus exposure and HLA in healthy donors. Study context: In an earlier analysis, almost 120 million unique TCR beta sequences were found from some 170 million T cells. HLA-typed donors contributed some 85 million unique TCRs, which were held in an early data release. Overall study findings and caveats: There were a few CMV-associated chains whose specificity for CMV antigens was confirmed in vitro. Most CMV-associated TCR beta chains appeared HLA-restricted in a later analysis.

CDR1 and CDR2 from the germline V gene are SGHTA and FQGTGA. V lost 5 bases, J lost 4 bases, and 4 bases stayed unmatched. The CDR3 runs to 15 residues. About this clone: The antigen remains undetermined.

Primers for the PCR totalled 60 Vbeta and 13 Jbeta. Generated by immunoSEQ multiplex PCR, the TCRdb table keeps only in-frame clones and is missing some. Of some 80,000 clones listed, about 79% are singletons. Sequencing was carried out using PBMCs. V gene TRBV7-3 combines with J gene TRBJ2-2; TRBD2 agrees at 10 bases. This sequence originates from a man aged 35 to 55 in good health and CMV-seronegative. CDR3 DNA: TGTGCCAGCAGCGAGACTAGCGGGTTCACCGGGGAGCTGTTTTTT. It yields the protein CASSETSGFTGELFF.